These 13 T cell receptor beta chains were all obtained from the same sample, sequenced in a study of T cell repertoires in cytomegalovirus infection. These receptors' targets are unknown. In TCRdb, the reads were re-called with MiXCR into one record per CDR3 protein. There are under 500,000 distinct CDR3 sequences in the sample; under 55% occur only once, and about 41% lies in the top ten. The sample here was cultured PBMCs, taken from culture after CMV antigen stimulation. The receptors come from a human donor in good health (CMV status not recorded). Some clones in this sample may be carry-over from other donors' samples.

CDR3 sequence reads: CASSPGEGANYGYTF. The CDR3 DNA reads as TGTGCCAGCTCACCCGGAGAGGGGGCTAACTATGGCTACACCTTC. This chain connects TRBV18 to TRBJ1-2, with TRBD1 as a possible D gene (6 bases). The ends were cut back, 3 bases at V and 0 bases at J, with 11 bases in the middle. Per the germline V gene, CDR1 is KGHSH and CDR2 is LQKENI. This CDR3 comprises 15 residues.

This clonotype was observed a handful of times. V is TRBV2 and J is TRBJ2-7; 9 bases are shared with TRBD2. Losses at the gene ends were 4 bases for V and 7 bases for J; bases not matched to a gene: 11. CDR1 is SNHLY, CDR2 FYNNEI, per germline. The CDR3 totals 15 residues. For the CDR3, the DNA is TGTGCCAGCAGTGTACCAGCGGGGGGCCAAAAGGAGCAGTACTTC. Translated: CASSVPAGGQKEQYF.

The chain links TRBV7-9 to TRBJ1-2; D possibly corresponds to TRBD1 (6 bases). Looked up from germline, CDR1 is SEHNR and CDR2 is FQNEAQ (reference sequence). This CDR3 region has 15 residues. The V end was cut by 6 bases, the J end by 4 bases, with 18 bases between. CDR3 nucleotides: TGTGCCAGCAGACCACGGTGGGACAACGTCTATGGCTACACCTTC. It yields the protein CASRPRWDNVYGYTF.

The chain combines TRBV7-8 with TRBJ1-5; 7 nucleotides match TRBD1. Losses at the gene ends were 2 bases for V and 6 bases for J; bases not matched to a gene: 7. The CDR3 has 15 amino acids. Germline V gene sequence: CDR1 SGHVS, CDR2 FQNEAQ. This chain's CDR3 is CASSLLDRVGQPQHF. The CDR3, as DNA: TGTGCCAGCAGCTTACTCGACAGGGTGGGTCAGCCCCAGCATTTT.

The chain recombines TRBV4-1 with TRBJ1-4; 9 positions agree with TRBD1. The CDR3 has 19 amino acids. After removal of 3 bases from V and 4 bases from J, the junction contained 15 bases not matched to a gene. CDR1 and CDR2 from the germline V gene are MGHRA and YSYEKL. The CDR3 spells CASSQYGTGRIGGNEKLFF. CDR3 nucleotide sequence: TGCGCCAGCAGCCAGTACGGGACAGGGAGGATTGGGGGTAATGAAAAACTGTTTTTT.

This clonotype turned up a few times. The V gene is TRBV6-1, the J gene TRBJ2-3, with D perhaps matching TRBD2 (5 bases). This CDR3 comprises 13 residues. Looked up from germline, CDR1 is MNHNS and CDR2 is SASEGT. V was trimmed by 7 bases and J by 8 bases, leaving 16 bases between them. The CDR3 sequence is CASTPLQRATQYF. The CDR3 coding sequence is TGTGCCAGCACCCCTCTCCAGAGGGCTACGCAGTATTTT.

As to this clonotype: Compared with germline, one end of the junction differs, possibly owing to a read error. The chain has TRBV4-1 and TRBJ2-2; 8 bases match TRBD1. The CDR3 length is 16 residues. In germline, CDR1 is MGHRA, CDR2 YSYEKL. The CDR3 nucleotides are TGTGCCAGCAGCCGAACAGGGACAGGGAACACCGGGGAGCTGTTTTTT. Translated: CASSRTGTGNTGELFF.

This clonotype was counted a few times. The chain joins TRBV27 to TRBJ2-3, with D maybe TRBD2 (7 bases). Trimming pared 6 bases from V and 6 bases from J, leaving 28 bases between. The germline V gene encodes CDR1 MNHEY and CDR2 SMNVEV (reference sequence). CDR3 length: 18 amino acids. The CDR3: CASSPLWGGGGRVDTQYF. As DNA, the CDR3 is TGTGCCAGCAGCCCCCTCTGGGGAGGGGGGGGCCGAGTGGATACGCAGTATTTT.

The rearrangement uses TRBV5-1 and TRBJ1-5; D ambiguous. CDR3 size: 14 residues. Germline assignment: CDR1 SGHRS and CDR2 YFSETQ. Trimming pared 0 bases from V and 9 bases from J, leaving 13 bases between. CDR3 nucleotides: TGCGCCAGCAGCTTGGACGGGGTGGTAGGGCCCCAGCATTTT. Amino acid sequence: CASSLDGVVGPQHF.

This clonotype has only a few counts. V is TRBV7-2 and J is TRBJ2-3; 10 bases are shared with TRBD2. With V trimmed by 5 bases and J by 0 bases, 8 bases remained unmatched. CDR3 size: 17 residues. Germline CDR1 is SGHTA and CDR2 is FQGNSA. The CDR3 sequence: CASSTRLAGISTDTQYF. The CDR3 DNA sequence: TGTGCCAGCAGCACCAGACTAGCGGGCATTAGCACAGATACGCAGTATTTT.

The chain carries TRBV20-1 and TRBJ1-2; the D gene is possibly TRBD1 (5 bases). Germline CDR1 is DFQATT and CDR2 is SNEGSKA (reference sequence). CDR3 length equals 15 residues. Trimming removed 0 bases at V and 6 bases at J, with 17 bases between. The CDR3 protein is CSARDLPPETDGYTF. DNA of the CDR3: TGCAGTGCTAGAGATCTCCCCCCCGAGACAGATGGCTACACCTTC.

This clonotype was recorded a few times. CDR3 in amino acids: CASTRSGRAGNEQFF. Written as DNA, the CDR3 is TGTGCCAGCACCCGTAGCGGGAGGGCCGGCAATGAGCAGTTCTTC. This chain joins TRBV7-2 and TRBJ2-1; 11 bases align to TRBD2. CDR3 size: 15 residues. CDR1 is SGHTA and CDR2 is FQGNSA in the germline V gene. V lost 7 bases, J lost 6 bases, and 8 bases stayed unmatched.

This chain uses TRBV19 with TRBJ1-5; D call uncertain. V was cut by 4 bases and J by 4 bases, with 14 bases left in between. Germline CDR1 is LNHDA and CDR2 is SQIVND (reference sequence). This CDR3 region has 15 residues. The CDR3, as DNA: TGTGCCAGTAGTAGGACGGGGATATTAAATCAGCCCCAGCATTTT. Translated, it gives CASSRTGILNQPQHF.